This T cell receptor beta chain was retrieved from a study of cytomegalovirus exposure and HLA in healthy donors. With 60 Vbeta and 13 Jbeta primers, the PCR was carried out. The repertoire was sequenced with immunoSEQ multiplex PCR; TCRdb's copy has only in-frame clones and lacks some. This sample's table has more than 50,000 clones. Study-wide results and limits: In a later analysis, TCR beta V- and J-gene trimming showed a link to a missense DCLRE1C variant. In a later analysis, at a false discovery rate of 0.05, roughly 17,000 TCR beta sequences matched HLA alleles. Previously analyzed data showed that most TCR beta V segments were productive at a frequency of about 87% or about 30%.

Remarks on this clone: Its antigen remains unidentified.

The source material was PBMCs. This sequence was found in a woman aged 40 to 50 in good health and CMV-seronegative.

CDR3 loop: CASSLAVGLAGPTDTQYF. CDR3 bases: TGTGCCAGCAGCTTAGCGGTGGGACTAGCGGGACCCACAGATACGCAGTATTTT. The rearrangement uses TRBV7-2 and TRBJ2-3; TRBD2 agrees at 13 bases. The J segment lost 2 bases and the V segment lost 0 bases, leaving 5 bases of the junction unmatched. Germline values: CDR1 SGHTA, CDR2 FQGNSA. This CDR3 spans 18 amino acids.